This TCR beta chain was sequenced for a study of T cell responses to AZD1222 COVID-19 vaccine. CDR3 length equals 18 residues. Trimming removed 2 bases at V and 0 bases at J, with 17 bases between. CDR1 and CDR2 (germline): MDHEN, SYDVKM. As concerns this clone: Its antigen is unidentified.

Method: immunoSEQ multiplex PCR; TCRdb's copy keeps in-frame clones and lacks some. The table records around 100,000 clones, around 88% of them present only once. The study, taken as a whole, reports: At baseline, just 5 or 6 AZD1222 recipients tested seropositive. No repertoire was sampled before or during the peak T cell response, only after it. Nearly half of spike-specific TCRs reportedly go after variant regions that carry no mutations.

Pooling of second doses given at about 4 or about 12 weeks was done. V and J are TRBV28 and TRBJ1-5, with TRBD1 as a possible D gene (6 bases). This TCR derives from an adult who received the AZD1222 COVID-19 vaccine. The sequences come from peripheral blood, collected 28 days after the second AZD1222 dose. Here the CDR3 DNA reads TGTGCCAGCAGTTTACATGGAGGACAGATTTATAGCAATCAGCCCCAGCATTTT. This sequence encodes CASSLHGGQIYSNQPQHF.